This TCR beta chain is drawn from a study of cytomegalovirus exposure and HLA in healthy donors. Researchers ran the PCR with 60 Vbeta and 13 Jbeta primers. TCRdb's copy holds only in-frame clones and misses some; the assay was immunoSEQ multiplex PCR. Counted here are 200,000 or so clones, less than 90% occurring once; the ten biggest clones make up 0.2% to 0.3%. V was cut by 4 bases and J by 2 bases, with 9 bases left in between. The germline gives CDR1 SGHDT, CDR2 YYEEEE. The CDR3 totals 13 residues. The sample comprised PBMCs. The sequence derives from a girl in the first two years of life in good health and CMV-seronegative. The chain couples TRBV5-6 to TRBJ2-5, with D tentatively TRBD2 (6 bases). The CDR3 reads CASSRGLQETQYF. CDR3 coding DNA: TGTGCCAGCAGCAGGGGACTTCAAGAGACCCAGTACTTC.